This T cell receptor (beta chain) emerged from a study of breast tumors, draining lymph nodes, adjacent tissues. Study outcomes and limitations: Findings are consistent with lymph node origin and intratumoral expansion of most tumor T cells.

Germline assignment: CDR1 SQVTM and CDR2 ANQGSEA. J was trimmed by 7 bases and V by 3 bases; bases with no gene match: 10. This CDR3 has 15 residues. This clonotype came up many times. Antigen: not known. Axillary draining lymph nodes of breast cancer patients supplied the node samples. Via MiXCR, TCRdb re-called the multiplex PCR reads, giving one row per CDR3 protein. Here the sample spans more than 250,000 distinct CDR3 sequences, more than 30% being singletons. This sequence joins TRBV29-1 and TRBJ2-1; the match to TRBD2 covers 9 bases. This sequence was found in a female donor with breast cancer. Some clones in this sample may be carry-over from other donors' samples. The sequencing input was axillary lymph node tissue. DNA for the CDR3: TGCAGCGTTGATAATCTAGCGGGAAAACGGAATGAGCAGTTCTTC. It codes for CSVDNLAGKRNEQFF.